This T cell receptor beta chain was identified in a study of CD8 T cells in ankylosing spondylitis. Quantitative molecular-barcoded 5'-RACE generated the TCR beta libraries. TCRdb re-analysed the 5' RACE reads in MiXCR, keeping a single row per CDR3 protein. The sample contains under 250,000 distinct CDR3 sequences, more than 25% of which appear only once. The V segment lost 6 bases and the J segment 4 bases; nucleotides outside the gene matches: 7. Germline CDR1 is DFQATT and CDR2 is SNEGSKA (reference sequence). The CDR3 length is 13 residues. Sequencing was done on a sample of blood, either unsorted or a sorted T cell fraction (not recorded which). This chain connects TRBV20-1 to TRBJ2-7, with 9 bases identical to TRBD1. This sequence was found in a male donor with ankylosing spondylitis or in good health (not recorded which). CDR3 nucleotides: TGCAGTGCCGAACAGGGGGCTGGGTACGAGCAGTACTTC. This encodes CSAEQGAGYEQYF.